The rows below give T cell receptor beta chains drawn from one sample of a study of graft-versus-host responses after intestinal transplantation. These TCRs' antigens remain unknown. Produced via immunoSEQ multiplex PCR; TCRdb's table is partial and in-frame only. This table holds about 96,000 clones, approximately 90% found once. The sample here was unstimulated CD4+ T cells sorted from spleen or lymph node cells, taken before intestinal transplant. The receptors were sampled from a human donor who received an intestinal transplant. CDR3s include the opening cysteine and the closing phenylalanine or tryptophan. A D gene is named only where the DNA matches it firmly. Only some rows state a clone size, as once, few, many or a class for expanded clones.

clone size: -
D gene: -
CDR3 length: 14
V gene: TRBV5-4
J gene: TRBJ2-1
CDR3 protein: CASSLAVIYNEQFF
CDR3 DNA: TGTGCCAGCAGCTTGGCGGTAATCTACAATGAGCAGTTCTTC

clone size: -
D gene: -
CDR3 length: 14
V gene: TRBV15
J gene: TRBJ2-3
CDR3 protein: CATSVALTTDTQYF
CDR3 DNA: TGTGCCACCAGCGTAGCGCTTACCACAGATACGCAGTATTTT

clone size: once
D gene: -
CDR3 length: 14
V gene: TRBV5-1
J gene: TRBJ2-3
CDR3 protein: CASSHREPTDTQYF
CDR3 DNA: TGCGCCAGCAGCCACCGGGAGCCGACAGATACGCAGTATTTT

clone size: -
D gene: TRBD1
CDR3 length: 15
V gene: TRBV6-1
J gene: TRBJ2-1
CDR3 protein: CASGKDRAANNEQFF
CDR3 DNA: TGTGCCAGCGGGAAAGACAGGGCCGCGAACAATGAGCAGTTCTTC

clone size: once
D gene: -
CDR3 length: 14
V gene: TRBV6-5
J gene: TRBJ2-3
CDR3 protein: CASRPDRGLDTQYF
CDR3 DNA: TGTGCCAGCAGACCGGACAGAGGCTTAGATACGCAGTATTTT

clone size: once
D gene: -
CDR3 length: 14
V gene: TRBV7-9
J gene: TRBJ2-4
CDR3 protein: CASRAEGGKNIQYF
CDR3 DNA: TGTGCCAGCAGGGCAGAGGGTGGCAAAAACATTCAGTACTTC

clone size: -
D gene: -
CDR3 length: 13
V gene: TRBV5-1
J gene: TRBJ1-2
CDR3 protein: CASSLGRVYGYTF
CDR3 DNA: TGCGCCAGCAGCTTGGGGAGGGTCTATGGCTACACCTTC

clone size: once
D gene: -
CDR3 length: 12
V gene: TRBV6-6
J gene: TRBJ2-7
CDR3 protein: CASSLQGYEQYF
CDR3 DNA: TGTGCCAGCAGTTTACAGGGCTACGAGCAGTACTTC

clone size: -
D gene: -
CDR3 length: 14
V gene: TRBV5-1
J gene: TRBJ2-7
CDR3 protein: CASSVDGSSYEQYF
CDR3 DNA: TGCGCCAGCAGCGTGGACGGGAGCTCCTACGAGCAGTACTTC

clone size: -
D gene: TRBD1
CDR3 length: 14
V gene: TRBV5-1
J gene: TRBJ1-4
CDR3 protein: CASSVGQLNEKLFF
CDR3 DNA: TGCGCCAGCAGCGTGGGACAGTTAAATGAAAAACTGTTTTTT

clone size: -
D gene: TRBD1
CDR3 length: 15
V gene: TRBV5-6
J gene: TRBJ2-5
CDR3 protein: CASSLLDRVGETQYF
CDR3 DNA: TGTGCCAGCAGCTTGTTGGACAGGGTTGGGGAGACCCAGTACTTC

clone size: -
D gene: TRBD1
CDR3 length: 14
V gene: TRBV2
J gene: TRBJ1-1
CDR3 protein: CASSEQGGGGEAFF
CDR3 DNA: TGTGCCAGCAGTGAGCAAGGGGGCGGTGGTGAAGCTTTCTTT

clone size: -
D gene: -
CDR3 length: 14
V gene: TRBV2
J gene: TRBJ1-4
CDR3 protein: CASSAGQRYEKLFF
CDR3 DNA: TGTGCCAGCAGTGCCGGACAGAGATATGAAAAACTGTTTTTT

clone size: -
D gene: -
CDR3 length: 11
V gene: TRBV6-6
J gene: TRBJ2-7
CDR3 protein: CASSRFYEQYF
CDR3 DNA: TGTGCCAGCAGCCGGTTTTACGAGCAGTACTTC

clone size: once
D gene: TRBD2
CDR3 length: 12
V gene: TRBV5-1
J gene: TRBJ2-1
CDR3 protein: CATVLAGDEQFF
CDR3 DNA: TGCGCCACCGTACTAGCGGGCGATGAGCAGTTCTTC

clone size: -
D gene: TRBD1
CDR3 length: 14
V gene: TRBV6-1
J gene: TRBJ1-5
CDR3 protein: CASSTRQGDQPQHF
CDR3 DNA: TGTGCCAGCAGCACCCGACAGGGGGATCAGCCCCAGCATTTT

clone size: -
D gene: TRBD2
CDR3 length: 17
V gene: TRBV7-2
J gene: TRBJ2-1
CDR3 protein: CASSPRGGTSGRNEQFF
CDR3 DNA: TGTGCCAGCAGCCCGCGGGGGGGGACTAGCGGGAGGAATGAGCAGTTCTTC

clone size: -
D gene: TRBD2
CDR3 length: 15
V gene: TRBV2
J gene: TRBJ2-2
CDR3 protein: CASKVLAGDTGELFF
CDR3 DNA: TGTGCCAGCAAGGTCCTAGCGGGGGACACCGGGGAGCTGTTTTTT

clone size: -
D gene: TRBD1
CDR3 length: 16
V gene: TRBV2
J gene: TRBJ2-6
CDR3 protein: CASSQTGRAGANVLTF
CDR3 DNA: TGTGCCAGCAGCCAGACAGGGCGGGCTGGGGCCAACGTCCTGACTTTC

clone size: -
D gene: TRBD2
CDR3 length: 17
V gene: TRBV7-8
J gene: TRBJ2-7
CDR3 protein: CASSLVETSGSRYEQYF
CDR3 DNA: TGTGCCAGCAGCTTAGTTGAGACTAGCGGGAGTCGCTACGAGCAGTACTTC

clone size: -
D gene: -
CDR3 length: 14
V gene: TRBV19
J gene: TRBJ2-3
CDR3 protein: CATGRTSLADTQYF
CDR3 DNA: TGTGCCACAGGAAGGACATCCTTAGCAGATACGCAGTATTTT

clone size: -
D gene: -
CDR3 length: 15
V gene: TRBV19
J gene: TRBJ2-2
CDR3 protein: CASSTVWGDTGELFF
CDR3 DNA: TGTGCCAGTAGTACCGTCTGGGGGGACACCGGGGAGCTGTTTTTT

clone size: -
D gene: -
CDR3 length: 16
V gene: TRBV5-6
J gene: TRBJ2-2
CDR3 protein: CASSFWSGQNTGELFF
CDR3 DNA: TGTGCCAGCAGCTTTTGGAGCGGGCAGAACACCGGGGAGCTGTTTTTT

clone size: -
D gene: -
CDR3 length: 16
V gene: TRBV6-6
J gene: TRBJ1-2
CDR3 protein: CASSGTTTSHNYGYTF
CDR3 DNA: TGTGCCAGCAGTGGGACAACCACTTCACATAACTATGGCTACACCTTC

clone size: once
D gene: -
CDR3 length: 16
V gene: TRBV7-9
J gene: TRBJ2-1
CDR3 protein: CASSLTIVAGGTQRVF
CDR3 DNA: -

clone size: -
D gene: TRBD1
CDR3 length: 15
V gene: TRBV6-5
J gene: TRBJ1-2
CDR3 protein: CASSYSDRINYGYTF
CDR3 DNA: TGTGCCAGCAGTTACTCGGACAGGATTAACTATGGCTACACCTTC

clone size: -
D gene: -
CDR3 length: 11
V gene: TRBV19
J gene: TRBJ2-1
CDR3 protein: CASSRENEQFF
CDR3 DNA: TGTGCCAGTAGTAGGGAGAATGAGCAGTTCTTC

clone size: -
D gene: -
CDR3 length: 13
V gene: TRBV2
J gene: TRBJ1-1
CDR3 protein: CASNREVGTEAFF
CDR3 DNA: TGTGCCAGCAACAGGGAAGTAGGCACTGAAGCTTTCTTT

clone size: -
D gene: TRBD2
CDR3 length: 15
V gene: TRBV5-1
J gene: TRBJ2-1
CDR3 protein: CASRERTSGNNEQFF
CDR3 DNA: TGCGCCAGCAGAGAGAGGACTAGCGGGAACAATGAGCAGTTCTTC

clone size: -
D gene: -
CDR3 length: 10
V gene: TRBV6-5
J gene: TRBJ2-1
CDR3 protein: CARVTGRQFF
CDR3 DNA: TGTGCCAGAGTGACGGGAAGGCAGTTCTTC

clone size: -
D gene: -
CDR3 length: 15
V gene: TRBV5-1
J gene: TRBJ2-2
CDR3 protein: CASSLGTGGPGELFF
CDR3 DNA: TGCGCCAGCAGCTTGGGGACCGGGGGGCCCGGGGAGCTGTTTTTT

clone size: -
D gene: -
CDR3 length: 14
V gene: TRBV11-2
J gene: TRBJ1-1
CDR3 protein: CASSGRREVTEAFF
CDR3 DNA: TGTGCCAGCAGCGGGAGGAGGGAGGTCACTGAAGCTTTCTTT

clone size: -
D gene: TRBD2
CDR3 length: 17
V gene: TRBV11-2
J gene: TRBJ2-3
CDR3 protein: CASSLGPGLNFPDTQYF
CDR3 DNA: TGTGCCAGCAGCTTAGGCCCGGGACTAAATTTCCCAGATACGCAGTATTTT

clone size: few
D gene: -
CDR3 length: 12
V gene: TRBV6-6
J gene: TRBJ1-4
CDR3 protein: CASSFDTEKLFF
CDR3 DNA: TGTGCCAGCAGTTTCGACACGGAAAAACTGTTTTTT

clone size: -
D gene: -
CDR3 length: 16
V gene: TRBV5-5
J gene: TRBJ1-2
CDR3 protein: CASSLGLTGSNYGYTF
CDR3 DNA: TGTGCCAGCAGCTTGGGCTTAACAGGTTCGAACTATGGCTACACCTTC

clone size: -
D gene: TRBD1
CDR3 length: 16
V gene: TRBV7-2
J gene: TRBJ2-5
CDR3 protein: CASSRESTGGQKTQYF
CDR3 DNA: TGTGCCAGCAGCCGAGAGTCTACAGGGGGCCAGAAGACCCAGTACTTC

clone size: -
D gene: -
CDR3 length: 15
V gene: TRBV18
J gene: TRBJ2-3
CDR3 protein: CASSPGERETDTQYF
CDR3 DNA: TGTGCCAGCTCACCCGGGGAAAGGGAGACAGATACGCAGTATTTT

clone size: -
D gene: -
CDR3 length: 13
V gene: TRBV11-3
J gene: TRBJ1-4
CDR3 protein: CASSLEGKEKLFF
CDR3 DNA: TGTGCCAGCAGCTTAGAGGGCAAGGAAAAACTGTTTTTT

clone size: -
D gene: -
CDR3 length: 14
V gene: TRBV2
J gene: TRBJ2-2
CDR3 protein: CASASQGLTGELFF
CDR3 DNA: TGTGCCAGCGCAAGTCAGGGGTTAACCGGGGAGCTGTTTTTT

clone size: -
D gene: TRBD1
CDR3 length: 12
V gene: TRBV6-6
J gene: TRBJ1-2
CDR3 protein: CASSTGVHGYTF
CDR3 DNA: TGTGCCAGCAGTACAGGGGTGCATGGCTACACCTTC

clone size: -
D gene: -
CDR3 length: 12
V gene: TRBV5-1
J gene: TRBJ1-1
CDR3 protein: CASSHGNTEAFF
CDR3 DNA: TGCGCCAGCAGCCACGGTAACACTGAAGCTTTCTTT

clone size: -
D gene: -
CDR3 length: 16
V gene: TRBV6-7
J gene: TRBJ2-2
CDR3 protein: CASSFPPHRDPGELFF
CDR3 DNA: TGTGCCAGCAGTTTTCCCCCTCACAGGGACCCCGGGGAGCTGTTTTTT

clone size: -
D gene: TRBD2
CDR3 length: 16
V gene: TRBV29-1
J gene: TRBJ2-7
CDR3 protein: CSVVTVAGGPGYEQYF
CDR3 DNA: TGCAGCGTTGTAACGGTAGCGGGAGGGCCGGGGTACGAGCAGTACTTC

clone size: -
D gene: TRBD1
CDR3 length: 15
V gene: TRBV5-1
J gene: TRBJ2-1
CDR3 protein: CASSLMGQGANEQFF
CDR3 DNA: TGCGCCAGCAGCTTGATGGGACAGGGGGCAAATGAGCAGTTCTTC

clone size: -
D gene: -
CDR3 length: 13
V gene: TRBV6-6
J gene: TRBJ1-2
CDR3 protein: CASSTNRDYGYTF
CDR3 DNA: TGTGCCAGCAGTACCAACAGGGACTATGGCTACACCTTC

clone size: -
D gene: -
CDR3 length: 14
V gene: TRBV2
J gene: TRBJ1-5
CDR3 protein: CASNVDRAGQPQHF
CDR3 DNA: TGTGCCAGCAACGTGGACAGAGCAGGTCAGCCCCAGCATTTT

clone size: -
D gene: -
CDR3 length: 13
V gene: TRBV7-9
J gene: TRBJ1-1
CDR3 protein: CASSLQENTEAFF
CDR3 DNA: TGTGCCAGCAGCTTACAGGAAAACACTGAAGCTTTCTTT

clone size: once
D gene: TRBD1
CDR3 length: 13
V gene: TRBV2
J gene: TRBJ1-2
CDR3 protein: CASKQGGNYGYTF
CDR3 DNA: TGTGCCAGCAAACAGGGGGGGAACTATGGCTACACCTTC

clone size: -
D gene: TRBD2
CDR3 length: 15
V gene: TRBV28
J gene: TRBJ2-5
CDR3 protein: CASSLGGSRQETQYF
CDR3 DNA: TGTGCCAGCAGTTTAGGCGGGAGCCGACAAGAGACCCAGTACTTC

clone size: -
D gene: -
CDR3 length: 12
V gene: TRBV7-2
J gene: TRBJ2-5
CDR3 protein: CASSLSGETQYF
CDR3 DNA: TGTGCCAGCAGCTTAAGCGGTGAGACCCAGTACTTC